Listed below are T cell receptor beta chains from one sample, sequenced in a study of identical twins. From the 5' RACE reads, TCRdb called clonotypes with MiXCR, one entry per CDR3 protein. In the table there are about 550,000 distinct CDR3 sequences, 20% to 25% of which are singletons. Another study also made use of these data, one on yellow fever vaccine responses in identical twins.

The sample taken for sequencing was CD4+ T cells sorted from blood. Source of these receptors: a woman aged 18-29 years in good health. Both conserved end residues are part of each CDR3. D genes are given only for firm matches. The size of a clone is reported for some rows only, either as once, few or many, or as a class for expanded clones.

J,size,D,V,DNA,CDR3
TRBJ1-6,.,.,TRBV20-1,TGCAGTGCTTCGTCCACAGGGAACTCACCCCTCCACTTT,CSASSTGNSPLHF
TRBJ1-2,few,.,TRBV12-3/TRBV12-4,TGTGCCAGCAGTTTAAGCCGGATCTATGGCTACACCTTC,CASSLSRIYGYTF
TRBJ1-5,few,.,TRBV10-3,TGTGCCATCAGTGTGGGGGATCTCAATCAGCCCCAGCATTTT,CAISVGDLNQPQHF
TRBJ2-1,.,.,TRBV6-4,TGTGCCAGCAGTTTCTCAGAGAGCTCCTACAATGAGCAGTTCTTC,CASSFSESSYNEQFF
TRBJ2-1,.,TRBD2,TRBV4-1,TGCGCCAGCAGCCACCTAAGCGGGAGAGCATACAATGAGCAGTTCTTC,CASSHLSGRAYNEQFF
TRBJ2-2,.,TRBD2,TRBV10-2,TGCGCCAGCAACCCCCCGGGACTAGAGAGGACCGGGGAGCTGTTTTTT,CASNPPGLERTGELFF
TRBJ2-1,few,TRBD2,TRBV2,TGTGCCAGCAGTGAAGCGCTTCCGAGGACTAGCAAGTACAATGAGCAGTTCTTC,CASSEALPRTSKYNEQFF
TRBJ2-1,.,TRBD2,TRBV7-8,TGTGCCAGCAGCGTCCCCCCAGTGGGACTAGCGGGCCCCTCCTACAATGAGCAGTTCTTC,CASSVPPVGLAGPSYNEQFF
TRBJ2-6,few,.,TRBV29-1,TGCAGCGTTTCTACAGGGAGAGGGGCCAACGTCCTGACTTTC,CSVSTGRGANVLTF
TRBJ1-1,.,TRBD1,TRBV7-9,TGTGCCAGCAGCATGGGACAGCTAAACACTGAAGCTTTCTTT,CASSMGQLNTEAFF
TRBJ2-1,few,.,TRBV29-1,TGCAGCGTTGTCCGATCCTACAATGAGCAGTTCTTC,CSVVRSYNEQFF
TRBJ2-7,.,.,TRBV3-1,TGTGCCAGCACCCAAGAAGCTGTTGGTCTAGGAGGTCTTCGGGAGCAGTACTTC,CASTQEAVGLGGLREQYF
TRBJ1-2,few,TRBD1,TRBV20-1,TGCAGTGCTAGTGCCCGACAGGGCGACTATGGCTACACCTTC,CSASARQGDYGYTF
TRBJ2-7,few,.,TRBV11-3,TGTGCCAGCAGCATGGGACCTAAGAACGAGCAGTACTTC,CASSMGPKNEQYF
TRBJ1-3,few,.,TRBV3-1,TGTGCCAGCAGCCGAGTTGGACAAATCTCTGGAAACACCATATATTTT,CASSRVGQISGNTIYF